Following are 9 T cell receptor beta chains from one sample sequenced in a study of CD8 T cells in ankylosing spondylitis. Their target antigens are unknown. Study-level findings and limits: In ankylosing spondylitis blood, a motif of roughly eight highly homologous TCR beta variants appeared characteristic.

TCRdb passed the 5' RACE reads through MiXCR, listing each CDR3 protein once. The data contain about 800,000 distinct CDR3 sequences, 12% of them singletons. Sequencing was performed on blood, either unsorted or a sorted T cell fraction (not recorded which). These TCRs come from a male donor with ankylosing spondylitis.

This clonotype was picked up many times. The gene calls are TRBV6-1 and TRBJ2-7; 7 bases match TRBD1. This CDR3 region has 14 residues. CDR1 is MNHNS and CDR2 is SASEGT in the germline V gene. The ends lost 6 bases at V and 2 bases at J; junction bases unmatched: 7. The CDR3 sequence is CASSPGTVPYEQYF. The CDR3 DNA follows: TGTGCCAGCAGCCCAGGGACAGTACCCTACGAGCAGTACTTC.

The gene calls are TRBV29-1 and TRBJ1-1; TRBD1 matches at 7 bases. In germline, CDR1 is SQVTM, CDR2 ANQGSEA. This CDR3 is built from 14 residues. Trimming cost V 3 bases and J 0 bases; bases outside gene matches: 4. The DNA for the CDR3 is TGCAGCGTTGAGGGACAGTTCATGAACACTGAAGCTTTCTTT. It specifies CSVEGQFMNTEAFF.

This clonotype was detected ten times or more. CDR3 sequence reads: CAIGGLAGGQTDTQYF. DNA for the CDR3: TGTGCCATCGGTGGACTAGCGGGGGGGCAGACAGATACGCAGTATTTT. This chain uses TRBV10-3 with TRBJ2-3; 15 nucleotides match TRBD2. The CDR3 is made up of 16 amino acids. Looked up from germline, CDR1 is ENHRY and CDR2 is SYGVKD. Trimming took 8 bases from V and 3 from J; bases not matched to a gene: 6.

The rearrangement links TRBV2 to TRBJ1-5; D is ambiguous. This CDR3 comprises 15 residues. Germline V gene data show CDR1 as SNHLY and CDR2 as FYNNEI. The V end was cut by 3 bases, the J end by 4 bases, with 13 bases between. For the CDR3, the DNA is TGTGCCAGCAGTGATGGGCAGCTGATTAATCAGCCCCAGCATTTT. It codes for CASSDGQLINQPQHF.

The gene calls are TRBV20-1 and TRBJ2-5; 7 nucleotides match TRBD1. The CDR3 runs to 15 residues. V trimming: 1 base; J trimming: 2 bases; junction bases outside the gene matches: 7. From germline, CDR1 is DFQATT and CDR2 SNEGSKA (reference sequence). In DNA form, the CDR3 reads TGCAGTGCTAGAGGCAATAGGGGGCAACAAGAGACCCAGTACTTC. Amino acid sequence: CSARGNRGQQETQYF.

This clonotype was observed at least ten times. The chain combines TRBV20-1 with TRBJ1-3; the D is unclear. The length of the CDR3 is 14 residues. V gave up 0 bases and J gave up 2 bases, with 8 bases separating them. Looked up from germline, CDR1 is DFQATT and CDR2 is SNEGSKA (reference sequence). This CDR3 is CSAREAGTGNTIYF. CDR3 nucleotides: TGCAGTGCTAGAGAAGCGGGGACTGGAAACACCATATATTTT.

The chain recombines TRBV4-2 with TRBJ2-3, with 13 positions matching TRBD2. Trimming took 4 bases from V and 4 from J; bases not matched to a gene: 8. Germline-derived CDR1 and CDR2 are LGHNA and YNFKEQ. The CDR3 has 17 residues. DNA of the CDR3: TGTGCCAGCAGCCGGGGACTAGCGGGGTCCCCCGCAGATACGCAGTATTTT. This translates into CASSRGLAGSPADTQYF.

This clonotype was seen more than once but under ten times. This chain uses TRBV6-1 with TRBJ1-2; D unresolved. V dropped 5 bases and J dropped 0 bases, with 13 bases sitting between them. This CDR3 region has 15 residues. Germline loops: CDR1 MNHNS, CDR2 SASEGT. The CDR3 reads CASSHGFLANYGYTF. The CDR3 bases are TGTGCCAGCAGTCATGGGTTTTTAGCTAACTATGGCTACACCTTC.

The genes are TRBV5-1 and TRBJ2-1; 9 bases are a match to TRBD1. This CDR3 is 15 amino acids long. The V and J ends lost 4 bases and 3 bases, in that order; junction bases with no gene match: 5. The germline CDR1 and CDR2 sequences are SGHRS and YFSETQ. The CDR3, as DNA: TGCGCCAGCAGCGGTTGGACAGGGGACTACAATGAGCAGTTCTTC. It encodes CASSGWTGDYNEQFF.